What follows are 7 T cell receptor beta chains derived from one specimen sequenced in a study of blood T cell repertoires in COVID-19. The table came from immunoSEQ multiplex PCR; TCRdb's copy has only in-frame clones and leaves some out. Of around 100,000 clones in the sample, almost 80% were seen once. Input material: peripheral blood. Source of these receptors: a man aged 65 to 85 with active or convalescent COVID-19.

This clone has a single count. V usage is TRBV19 and J usage is TRBJ2-7; TRBD1 matches 8 bases. The CDR3 consists of 12 residues. CDR1 is LNHDA, CDR2 SQIVND, per germline (reference sequence). V was clipped by 10 bases and J by 6 bases; unmatched bases: 8. The CDR3 region is CATSRGLSEQYF. CDR3 nucleotide sequence: TGTGCCACCTCCAGGGGGCTCTCCGAGCAGTACTTC.

The rearrangement links TRBV7-8 to TRBJ1-6; D is perhaps TRBD1 (5 bases). CDR1 SGHVS and CDR2 FQNEAQ come from the germline V gene. The CDR3 totals 18 residues. V lost 1 base and J lost 0, with 13 bases in between. CDR3 in DNA: TGTGCCAGCAGCTTAGTAGGGGACTTCAGCTCCTATAATTCACCCCTCCACTTT. It yields the protein CASSLVGDFSSYNSPLHF.

CDR3 region: CASTVQGSAGELFF. CDR3 sequence (DNA): TGTGCCAGCACCGTACAGGGCTCGGCCGGGGAGCTGTTTTTT. The V and J genes are TRBV5-8 and TRBJ2-2; TRBD1 might be the D (6 bases). Trimming removed 6 bases at V and 6 bases at J, with 15 bases between. There are 14 residues in the CDR3. Per germline, CDR1 SGHTS and CDR2 YDEGEE.

The chain uses TRBV10-3 and TRBJ2-3, with 10 bases identical to TRBD2. The CDR3 totals 15 residues. The germline CDR1 and CDR2 sequences are ENHRY and SYGVKD. Germline trimming cut 3 bases from V and 5 bases from J; bases unmatched to any gene: 5. In DNA form, the CDR3 reads TGTGCCATCAGTGATCCTAGCGGGGGCAGAGATACGCAGTATTTT. It specifies CAISDPSGGRDTQYF.

This chain joins TRBV15 and TRBJ2-7; TRBD1 might be the D (5 bases). Deletions cut 0 bases from V and 7 bases from J, with 16 bases between. The CDR3 has 15 amino acids. From germline, CDR1 is LNHNV and CDR2 YYDKDF (reference sequence). The CDR3 DNA sequence: TGTGCCACCAGCAGAGATGGCTCGACAGTGGAGGAGCAGTACTTC. It translates to CATSRDGSTVEEQYF.

V is TRBV30 and J is TRBJ1-3; D ambiguous. Per germline, CDR1 GTSNPN and CDR2 SVGIG (reference sequence). CDR3 length equals 12 residues. Trimming removed 4 bases from V and 0 bases from J, with 4 bases in between. CDR3 sequence: CAWTNSGNTIYF. DNA for the CDR3: TGTGCCTGGACTAACTCTGGAAACACCATATATTTT.

This chain joins TRBV18 and TRBJ2-7, with 10 bases matching TRBD1. This CDR3 comprises 15 residues. V lost 6 bases, J lost 3 bases, and 8 bases stayed unmatched. The germline V gene encodes CDR1 KGHSH and CDR2 LQKENI. The DNA of the CDR3 is TGTGCCAGCTCCAACCGGGACAGGGGCGACTACGAGCAGTACTTC. Its translation is CASSNRDRGDYEQYF.